This T cell receptor (beta chain) was found in a study of graft-versus-host responses after intestinal transplantation. Germline assignment: CDR1 SGHRS and CDR2 YFSETQ. Trimming removed 2 bases from V and 5 bases from J; junction bases left unmatched: 6. CDR3 length equals 15 residues. Concerning this clone itself: Antigen unknown.

Data came from immunoSEQ multiplex PCR; TCRdb stores just in-frame clones and leaves some out. The sample includes around 88,000 clones, under 85% seen only once; the top ten take about a sixth. The source of this sequence is a human donor who received an intestinal transplant. Sequences were derived from unstimulated CD8+ T cells sorted from spleen or lymph node cells, sampled before intestinal transplant. The chain uses TRBV5-1 and TRBJ2-3; the match to TRBD1 covers 9 bases. The CDR3 loop reads CASSFTGTGIDTQYF. The CDR3 region has the DNA TGCGCCAGCAGCTTTACCGGGACAGGGATAGATACGCAGTATTTT.